These 32 T cell receptor beta chains came from one sample sequenced in a study of blood T cell repertoires in COVID-19. Profiled with immunoSEQ multiplex PCR; TCRdb holds only in-frame clones, not every one. The sample lists about 68,000 clones, 85% to 90% seen once, with 7.5% to 9% in the top ten. The sequencing sample was made of peripheral blood. Receptors originate from a man over 45 with active COVID-19.

The CDR3 loop is CASSLGATGDGVYGYTF. The DNA of the CDR3 is TGTGCCAGCAGCTTAGGGGCGACAGGGGATGGTGTCTATGGCTACACCTTC. V and J are TRBV7-6 and TRBJ1-2, with TRBD1 matching 8 bases. After removal of 1 base from V and 4 bases from J, the junction contained 11 bases not matched to a gene. The length of the CDR3 is 17 residues. Germline CDR1 reads SGHVS; CDR2 reads FNYEAQ. Filled out from reference TRBV7-6 and TRBJ1-2, the complete variable domain reads GAGVSQSPRYKVTKRGQDVALRCDPISGHVSLYWYRQALGQGPEFLTYFNYEAQQDKSGLPNDRFSAERPEGSISTLTIQRTEQRDSAMYRCASSLGATGDGVYGYTFGSGTRLTVV.

This chain connects TRBV6-5 to TRBJ2-3, with a possible D match to TRBD2 (6 bases). This CDR3 region has 14 residues. Trimming pared 5 bases from V and 3 bases from J, leaving 12 bases between. The germline V gene has CDR1 MNHEY and CDR2 SVGAGI. CDR3: CASSLGRGTDTQYF. As DNA, the CDR3 is TGTGCCAGCAGTCTCGGACGGGGGACAGATACGCAGTATTTT.

The chain employs TRBV5-6 and TRBJ1-6; 7 nucleotides line up with TRBD1. The CDR3 covers 15 residues. Losses at the gene ends were 2 bases for V and 4 bases for J; bases not matched to a gene: 3. Germline CDR1 reads SGHDT; CDR2 reads YYEEEE. The chain's CDR3 is CASSLWTGYNSPLHF. The CDR3 DNA reads as TGTGCCAGCAGCTTATGGACAGGATATAATTCACCCCTCCACTTT.

A single count supports this clone. The CDR3 protein is CASSRQKVQGDGELFF. The DNA of the CDR3 is TGTGCCAGCAGCCGACAAAAAGTACAGGGCGACGGGGAGCTGTTTTTT. V gene TRBV5-5 combines with J gene TRBJ2-2; a possible D gene is TRBD1 (6 bases). The germline V gene has CDR1 SGHKS and CDR2 YYEKEE (reference sequence). V was shortened by 4 bases and J by 7 bases, with 20 bases between the two germline ends. The CDR3 loop spans 16 amino acids.

The chain uses TRBV7-9 and TRBJ1-2; 10 bases fit TRBD1. The V gene's germline CDR1 is SEHNR and CDR2 FQNEAQ (reference sequence). Trimming took 5 bases from V and 6 from J; bases not matched to a gene: 6. The CDR3 has 14 amino acids. The CDR3 nucleotides read TGTGCCAGCAGCCTGACAGGGGGCTCTCATGGCTACACCTTC. Translated, it gives CASSLTGGSHGYTF.

The J gene is TRBJ2-5, the V gene TRBV9, with D possibly matching TRBD2 (5 bases). The CDR3 contains 14 residues. CDR1 and CDR2 from the germline V gene are SGDLS and YYNGEE. V gave up 0 bases and J gave up 4 bases, with 10 bases separating them. CDR3 sequence (DNA): TGTGCCAGCAGCGTAGGAGGTAGCGTAGAGACCCAGTACTTC. Translating it yields CASSVGGSVETQYF.

CDR3 sequence (DNA): TGTGCCAGCAGCCACCGGGACAGCCGTCTTCCTTACGAGCAGTACTTC. This translates into CASSHRDSRLPYEQYF. The V call is TRBV11-2, the J call TRBJ2-7; 7 bases align to TRBD1. Germline CDR1 is SGHAT and CDR2 is FQNNGV. V was clipped by 5 bases and J by 4 bases; unmatched bases: 14. The CDR3 runs 16 residues.

The gene calls are TRBV27 and TRBJ2-1; 14 bases fit TRBD2. V shed 4 bases and J 2 bases; nucleotides not matched to a gene: 13. This CDR3 is 20 amino acids long. Germline CDR1 reads MNHEY; CDR2 reads SMNVEV (reference sequence). The CDR3 region has the DNA TGTGCCAGCAGTTCCAGAGGGACTAGCGGGGGTTCCCGAACCTACAATGAGCAGTTCTTC. Encoded protein: CASSSRGTSGGSRTYNEQFF.

Only one count was recorded for this clone. The rearrangement uses TRBV7-2 and TRBJ1-5, with no clear D. The V gene's germline CDR1 is SGHTA and CDR2 FQGNSA. The CDR3 length is 12 residues. V lost 5 bases to trimming and J lost 7 bases, with 9 bases between them. This CDR3 reads CASSLDKQPQHF. The CDR3 bases are TGTGCCAGCAGCCTAGACAAACAGCCCCAGCATTTT.

This clone showed up just once. The J gene is TRBJ2-3, the V gene TRBV7-2; 8 bases agree with TRBD2. The CDR3 covers 12 residues. Germline trimming cut 5 bases from V and 13 bases from J; bases unmatched to any gene: 8. CDR1 and CDR2 from the germline V gene are SGHTA and FQGNSA. DNA of the CDR3: TGTGCCAGCAGCCCAGGACTAGCTGGGGAGTATTTT. This translates into CASSPGLAGEYF.

The chain employs TRBV7-2 and TRBJ2-3; TRBD2 is a possible D gene (6 bases). V shed 0 bases and J shed 1 base, with 8 bases lying between them. The CDR3 contains 15 residues. Germline V gene sequence: CDR1 SGHTA, CDR2 FQGNSA. The CDR3 sequence is CASSLARRGTDTQYF. The CDR3 DNA follows: TGTGCCAGCAGCTTAGCTAGGAGGGGCACAGATACGCAGTATTTT.

The V and J genes are TRBV5-1 and TRBJ2-1; D is perhaps TRBD1 (5 bases). Trimming removed 2 bases at V and 8 bases at J, with 8 bases between. Germline V gene data show CDR1 as SGHRS and CDR2 as YFSETQ. The CDR3 runs 12 residues. The CDR3 spells CASSFGADEQFF. CDR3 DNA: TGCGCCAGCAGCTTTGGGGCGGATGAGCAGTTCTTC.

The rearrangement joins TRBV3-1 (or the pseudogene TRBV3-2) to TRBJ2-1; 10 bases align to TRBD2. CDR3 length equals 17 residues. The ends lost 3 bases at V and 2 bases at J; junction bases unmatched: 7. Per the germline V gene, CDR1 is LGHDT and CDR2 is YNNKEL (reference sequence). In nucleotides, the CDR3 is TGTGCCAGCAGCCATTATGCTAGCGGGGGAACCTACAATGAGCAGTTCTTC. Encoded protein: CASSHYASGGTYNEQFF.

The chain is built from TRBV18 and TRBJ1-1; D unclear. Germline values: CDR1 KGHSH, CDR2 LQKENI. Trimming left V 3 bases short and J 2 bases short, with 10 bases between. The CDR3 totals 14 residues. As DNA, the CDR3 is TGTGCCAGCTCACCTAGCGGAGGAAACACTGAAGCTTTCTTT. Its protein is CASSPSGGNTEAFF.

The chain couples TRBV7-2 to TRBJ2-7; 10 positions match TRBD2. The CDR3 sequence is 14 residues long. CDR1 is SGHTA and CDR2 is FQGNSA in the germline V gene. V was pared by 6 bases and J by 9 bases, with 11 bases of the junction left unmatched. CDR3 amino acids: CASRSTSGAVGQYF. The CDR3 DNA reads as TGTGCCAGCAGATCTACTAGCGGGGCGGTTGGGCAGTACTTC.

A single count supports this clone. The chain employs TRBV10-3 and TRBJ2-5, with 11 bases that match TRBD2. Germline loops: CDR1 ENHRY, CDR2 SYGVKD. After removal of 0 bases from V and 5 bases from J, the junction contained 5 bases not matched to a gene. The CDR3 runs to 16 residues. The CDR3 loop reads CAISESLAGGLETQYF. CDR3 DNA sequence: TGTGCCATCAGTGAGTCCTTAGCGGGGGGGCTCGAGACCCAGTACTTC.

The V gene is TRBV12-3 or TRBV12-4, the J gene TRBJ2-2; D uncertain. The CDR3 is 12 residues long. The V gene lost 7 bases and the J gene lost 3 bases, with 6 bases spanning the gap. This CDR3 is CASNIHTGELFF. The CDR3 nucleotides read TGTGCCAGCAACATCCACACCGGGGAGCTGTTTTTT.

The chain has TRBV6-1 and TRBJ1-5; D not certain. The CDR3 has 17 amino acids. Germline V lookup: CDR1 MNHNS, CDR2 SASEGT. Between the trimmed V and J ends, which lost 2 bases and 2 bases, there was a span of 16 bases. The CDR3 protein is CASSESVTSWGNQPQHF. CDR3 sequence (DNA): TGTGCCAGCAGTGAAAGCGTAACGTCGTGGGGCAATCAGCCCCAGCATTTT.

The J gene is TRBJ1-2, the V gene TRBV12-3 or TRBV12-4; D gene unclear. Trimming took 3 bases from V and 4 from J, leaving 6 bases between them. The CDR3 has 12 amino acids. The CDR3 protein is CASSFPGYGYTF. CDR3 DNA: TGTGCCAGCAGTTTCCCCGGCTATGGCTACACCTTC.

This chain connects TRBV9 to TRBJ2-1, with D perhaps TRBD2 (5 bases). This CDR3 has 13 amino acids. V lost 0 bases to trimming and J lost 8 bases, with 9 bases between them. Germline assignment: CDR1 SGDLS and CDR2 YYNGEE. The CDR3 reads CASSVGSRDEQFF. DNA of the CDR3: TGTGCCAGCAGCGTAGGGTCGAGGGATGAGCAGTTCTTC.

The chain combines TRBV2 with TRBJ2-1, with D unresolved. Per the germline V gene, CDR1 is SNHLY and CDR2 is FYNNEI. The V gene lost 5 bases and the J gene lost 6 bases, with 8 bases spanning the gap. The CDR3 runs 12 residues. CDR3 sequence (DNA): TGTGCCAGCAGTTCCCGAGGCAATGAGCAGTTCTTC. This encodes CASSSRGNEQFF. Based on the CDR3 plus reference TRBV2 and TRBJ2-1, the full variable domain is EPEVTQTPSHQVTQMGQEVILRCVPISNHLYFYWYRQILGQKVEFLVSFYNNEISEKSEIFDDQFSVERPDGSNFTLKIRSTKLEDSAMYFCASSSRGNEQFFGPGTRLTVL.

This chain connects TRBV15 to TRBJ2-5, with a weak D call TRBD1 (5 bases). The germline V gene has CDR1 LNHNV and CDR2 YYDKDF (reference sequence). The V gene lost 0 bases and the J gene lost 5 bases, with 10 bases spanning the gap. The CDR3 totals 14 residues. CDR3 DNA: TGTGCCACCAGCAGAGATCAGGGAATGGAGACCCAGTACTTC. Amino acid sequence: CATSRDQGMETQYF.

The V call is TRBV2, the J call TRBJ1-1, with a possible D match to TRBD1 (6 bases). The CDR3 is 13 amino acids. V was pared by 6 bases and J by 7 bases, with 15 bases between. The germline CDR1 and CDR2 sequences are SNHLY and FYNNEI. CDR3 loop: CASSFKGGSEAFF. The CDR3, as DNA: TGTGCCAGCAGCTTCAAGGGGGGGAGTGAAGCTTTCTTT.

The rearrangement uses TRBV2 and TRBJ2-2, with 11 bases fitting TRBD1. The germline V gene has CDR1 SNHLY and CDR2 FYNNEI. The CDR3 has 14 amino acids. V was pared by 6 bases and J by 7 bases, with 4 bases of the junction left unmatched. The CDR3 sequence is CASRSGTGGGELFF. The CDR3 DNA is TGTGCCAGCAGATCCGGGACAGGGGGCGGGGAGCTGTTTTTT. The whole variable domain, remainder taken from reference TRBV2 and TRBJ2-2, is EPEVTQTPSHQVTQMGQEVILRCVPISNHLYFYWYRQILGQKVEFLVSFYNNEISEKSEIFDDQFSVERPDGSNFTLKIRSTKLEDSAMYFCASRSGTGGGELFFGEGSRLTVL.

The rearrangement uses TRBV12-5 and TRBJ1-3; no definite D call. Germline loops: CDR1 LGHNT, CDR2 FRNRAP. The CDR3 runs 13 residues. The CDR3 is CGSTESSGNTIYF. In nucleotides, the CDR3 is TGTGGATCGACTGAGAGCTCTGGAAACACCATATATTTT.

V usage is TRBV4-1 and J usage is TRBJ2-7; TRBD2 matches 9 bases. With V trimmed by 3 bases and J by 3 bases, 6 bases remained unmatched. From germline, CDR1 is MGHRA and CDR2 YSYEKL. CDR3 length: 15 residues. The CDR3, as DNA: TGCGCCAGCAGCCAGGGTAGCGGGGGACTCTACGAGCAGTACTTC. Translated, it gives CASSQGSGGLYEQYF.

The chain uses TRBV19 and TRBJ1-4; the D is unclear. CDR3 length: 14 residues. Per the germline V gene, CDR1 is LNHDA and CDR2 is SQIVND (reference sequence). Trimming stripped 2 bases from V and 0 bases from J, with 4 bases between. The CDR3 DNA reads as TGTGCCAGTAGTATACAGGCAACTAATGAAAAACTGTTTTTT. Protein product: CASSIQATNEKLFF.

V gene TRBV18 combines with J gene TRBJ1-5; 8 nucleotides align to TRBD1. The CDR3 totals 15 residues. V dropped 2 bases and J dropped 6; count of bases not matched to a gene: 6. Germline V gives CDR1 KGHSH, CDR2 LQKENI. The CDR3 DNA is TGTGCCAGCTCACCAGACAGGGGAAGAGGTCAGCCCCAGCATTTT. It is translated as CASSPDRGRGQPQHF.

This clone has a single count. The chain has TRBV4-1 and TRBJ1-4; 9 positions agree with TRBD1. The trim removed 4 bases at V and 2 bases at J, leaving 11 bases unmatched. The CDR3 spans 18 residues. Germline values: CDR1 MGHRA, CDR2 YSYEKL. The CDR3 loop reads CASSRLYRGLRTNEKLFF. In DNA form, the CDR3 reads TGCGCCAGCAGCCGCCTCTACAGGGGGCTTCGGACTAATGAAAAACTGTTTTTT.

This clone has just one count. The chain recombines TRBV7-5 with TRBJ2-5; the D segment call TRBD2 is taken from the table without a DNA check. TRBV7-5 is a known pseudogene. The CDR3 consists of 17 residues. In nucleotides, the CDR3 is TGTGCCAGAAGCTATATTGGAAATAGCGGCGGACAAGAGACCCAGTACTTC. This codes for CARSYIGNSGGQETQYF.

The gene calls are TRBV7-9 and TRBJ1-6; D is ambiguous. The CDR3 length is 14 residues. The germline gives CDR1 SEHNR, CDR2 FQNEAQ (reference sequence). Deletions cut 1 base from V and 16 bases from J, with 17 bases between. The CDR3, as DNA: TGTGCCAGCAGCTTAGGGCAGGAATCCCCGATGCTCCACTTT. Residues: CASSLGQESPMLHF. Supplemented by reference TRBV7-9 and TRBJ1-6, the full variable domain reads DTGVSQNPRHKITKRGQNVTFRCDPISEHNRLYWYRQTLGQGPEFLTYFQNEAQLEKSRLLSDRFSAERPKGSFSTLEIQRTEQGDSAMYLCASSLGQESPMLHFGNGTRLTVT.

The gene calls are TRBV9 and TRBJ2-2; 10 nucleotides align to TRBD2. V shed 1 base, J shed 3 bases, and the junction held 6 bases outside the gene matches. Germline lookup yields CDR1 SGDLS and CDR2 YYNGEE. The CDR3 covers 17 residues. CDR3 residues: CASSVIAGGFDTGELFF. CDR3 nucleotide sequence: TGTGCCAGCAGCGTAATAGCGGGGGGTTTCGACACCGGGGAGCTGTTTTTT. Full variable domain (remainder filled in from reference TRBV9 and TRBJ2-2): DSGVTQTPKHLITATGQRVTLRCSPRSGDLSVYWYQQSLDQGLQFLIQYYNGEERAKGNILERFSAQQFPDLHSELNLSSLELGDSALYFCASSVIAGGFDTGELFFGEGSRLTVL.